The rows below give T cell receptor beta chains drawn from one sample of a study of T cell responses to AZD1222 COVID-19 vaccine. Clones were read by immunoSEQ multiplex PCR, and TCRdb kept only the in-frame ones, dropping some. The top ten hold approximately 1.5% of the sample, which has 75,000 to 100,000 clones, 89% seen once. Sequenced material: peripheral blood, taken on day 0 of AZD1222 vaccination. These receptors were collected from an adult in good health. Each CDR3 is given with its conserved first and last residue. The D gene is left open where the match is weak. Expanded clones are given a class, and other clones once, few, many or no size at all.

clone size	V gene	J gene	D gene	CDR3 protein	CDR3 DNA
NA	TRBV28	TRBJ2-7	NA	CASRGYYEQYF	TGTGCCAGCAGGGGATACTACGAGCAGTACTTC
NA	TRBV7-3	TRBJ1-1	NA	CASSLQGEGTEAFF	TGTGCCAGCAGCTTACAAGGGGAGGGCACTGAAGCTTTCTTT
NA	TRBV28	TRBJ1-6	TRBD1	CASSLPSRGTSSSYNSPLHF	TGTGCCAGCAGTTTACCCTCCAGGGGGACTTCGAGCTCCTATAATTCACCCCTCCACTTT
NA	TRBV5-5	TRBJ2-1	NA	CASSSTGPWNEQFF	TGTGCCAGCAGCTCCACCGGACCGTGGAATGAGCAGTTCTTC
NA	TRBV5-4	TRBJ1-2	NA	CASSLARGLGGYTF	TGTGCCAGCAGCTTGGCACGGGGTTTGGGTGGCTACACCTTC
NA	TRBV2	TRBJ1-2	NA	CASIGQLMAGGYTF	TGTGCCAGCATCGGACAGCTAATGGCTGGCGGCTACACCTTC
NA	TRBV11-2	TRBJ1-2	TRBD1	CASSSRTGARANYGYTF	TGTGCCAGCAGCTCCAGGACAGGGGCAAGGGCTAACTATGGCTACACCTTC
few	TRBV5-1	TRBJ1-1	NA	CASSLAEGWNTEAFF	TGCGCCAGCAGCTTGGCCGAGGGGTGGAACACTGAAGCTTTCTTT
NA	TRBV3-1/TRBV3-2	TRBJ1-2	NA	CASSQGGQNYGYTF	TGTGCCAGCAGCCAAGGTGGGCAGAACTATGGCTACACCTTC
NA	TRBV4-1	TRBJ1-6	TRBD1	CASSQAPDRGALHF	TGCGCCAGCAGCCAGGCACCGGACAGGGGGGCCCTCCACTTT
NA	TRBV5-1	TRBJ1-1	NA	CASSLGGGRGTEAFF	TGCGCCAGCAGCTTGGGCGGGGGGCGCGGCACTGAAGCTTTCTTT
NA	TRBV7-9	TRBJ1-6	NA	CASSLPAGETAPLHF	TGTGCCAGCAGCTTACCTGCCGGGGAAACGGCACCCCTCCACTTT
NA	TRBV7-2	TRBJ1-1	NA	CASSRTGHLNTEAFF	TGTGCCAGCAGCCGGACGGGACATCTGAACACTGAAGCTTTCTTT
NA	TRBV7-3	TRBJ2-3	NA	CASSLKKHLEVSTDTQYF	TGTGCCAGCAGCTTAAAGAAACATTTAGAGGTAAGCACAGATACGCAGTATTTT
NA	TRBV30	TRBJ2-3	NA	CAWRLGSTDTQYF	TGTGCCTGGAGGTTGGGAAGCACAGATACGCAGTATTTT
NA	TRBV20-1	TRBJ1-1	NA	CSARGETRAFF	TGCAGTGCTAGAGGAGAGACACGGGCTTTCTTT
once	TRBV10-3	TRBJ1-2	NA	CAIGAVQSGGYTF	TGTGCCATCGGGGCGGTCCAATCGGGTGGCTACACCTTC
NA	TRBV18	TRBJ1-6	NA	CASSPGGDSPLHF	TGTGCCAGCTCACCAGGAGGAGATTCACCCCTCCACTTT
NA	TRBV21-1	TRBJ1-5	NA	CASSKARGDKVYSNQPQHF	TGTGCCAGCAGCAAAGCACGGGGGGACAAGGTTTATAGCAATCAGCCCCAGCATTTT
NA	TRBV9	TRBJ1-1	NA	CASSVGDGLNTEAFF	TGTGCCAGCAGCGTAGGGGACGGGCTGAACACTGAAGCTTTCTTT
NA	TRBV2	TRBJ1-5	NA	CASSEGGPQHF	TGTGCCAGCAGTGAAGGTGGGCCCCAGCATTTT
NA	TRBV19	TRBJ1-3	NA	CASSIGGAGNTIYF	TGTGCCAGTAGTATAGGGGGCGCCGGAAACACCATATATTTT
NA	TRBV5-8	TRBJ1-6	TRBD1	CASRRKQGNSPLHF	TGTGCCAGCAGGCGGAAACAGGGGAATTCACCCCTCCACTTT
NA	TRBV7-8	TRBJ2-1	NA	CASSTLQGIYYNEQFF	TGTGCCAGCAGCACGCTTCAGGGGATATATTACAATGAGCAGTTCTTC
few	TRBV6-1	TRBJ2-5	NA	CASSDRQETQYF	TGTGCCAGCAGTGACAGACAAGAGACCCAGTACTTC
NA	TRBV5-1	TRBJ1-1	NA	CASSLDTVMNTEAFF	TGCGCCAGCAGCTTAGATACAGTGATGAACACTGAAGCTTTCTTT
NA	TRBV11-2	TRBJ1-1	TRBD1	CASSLERQGEAFF	TGTGCCAGCAGCTTGGAAAGACAGGGTGAAGCTTTCTTT
NA	TRBV10-3	TRBJ1-5	NA	CAIAENDQPQHF	TGTGCCATCGCAGAAAACGATCAGCCCCAGCATTTT
NA	TRBV19	TRBJ1-3	TRBD1	CASSPGTGGNTIYF	TGTGCCAGTAGTCCCGGGACAGGGGGAAACACCATATATTTT
NA	TRBV21-1	TRBJ1-1	NA	CASRTGQGRPEAFF	TGTGCCAGCAGGACGGGACAGGGTAGGCCTGAAGCTTTCTTT